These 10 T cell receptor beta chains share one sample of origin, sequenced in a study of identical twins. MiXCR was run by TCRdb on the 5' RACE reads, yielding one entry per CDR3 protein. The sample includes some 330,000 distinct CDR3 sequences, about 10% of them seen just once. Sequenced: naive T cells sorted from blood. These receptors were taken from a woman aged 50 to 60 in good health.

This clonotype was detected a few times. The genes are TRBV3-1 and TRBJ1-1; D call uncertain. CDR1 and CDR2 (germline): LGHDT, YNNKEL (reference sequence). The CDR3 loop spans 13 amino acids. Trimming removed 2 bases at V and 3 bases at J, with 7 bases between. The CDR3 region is CASSQSGDTEAFF. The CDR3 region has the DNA TGTGCCAGCAGCCAAAGTGGGGACACTGAAGCTTTCTTT.

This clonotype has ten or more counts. CDR3 in DNA: TGTGCCAGCAGCCAAACGGGGACCGCAGATACGCAGTATTTT. Protein: CASSQTGTADTQYF. The rearrangement links TRBV5-6 to TRBJ2-3; D tentatively fits TRBD1 or TRBD2 (5 bases each). The V end was cut by 4 bases, the J end by 4 bases, with 13 bases between. Germline CDR1 and CDR2: SGHDT and YYEEEE. This CDR3 is 14 amino acids long.

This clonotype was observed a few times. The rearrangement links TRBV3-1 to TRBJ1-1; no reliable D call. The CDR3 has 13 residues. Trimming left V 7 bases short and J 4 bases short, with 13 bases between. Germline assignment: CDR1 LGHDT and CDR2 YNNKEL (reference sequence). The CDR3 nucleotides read TGTGCCAGCACCCCGAATTTGTTCACTGAAGCTTTCTTT. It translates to CASTPNLFTEAFF.

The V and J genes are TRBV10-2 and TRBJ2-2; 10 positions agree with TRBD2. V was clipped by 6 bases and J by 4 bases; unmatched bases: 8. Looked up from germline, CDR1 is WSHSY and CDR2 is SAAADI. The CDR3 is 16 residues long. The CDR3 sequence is CASSPTTSGATGELFF. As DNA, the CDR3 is TGCGCCAGCAGCCCCACTACTAGCGGGGCCACCGGGGAGCTGTTTTTT.

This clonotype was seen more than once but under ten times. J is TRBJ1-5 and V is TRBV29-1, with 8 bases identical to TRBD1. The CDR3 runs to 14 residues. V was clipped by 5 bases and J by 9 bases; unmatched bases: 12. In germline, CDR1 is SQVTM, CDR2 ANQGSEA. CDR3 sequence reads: CSVNPGQGSGPQHF. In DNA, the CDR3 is TGCAGCGTTAACCCAGGACAGGGATCCGGGCCCCAGCATTTT.

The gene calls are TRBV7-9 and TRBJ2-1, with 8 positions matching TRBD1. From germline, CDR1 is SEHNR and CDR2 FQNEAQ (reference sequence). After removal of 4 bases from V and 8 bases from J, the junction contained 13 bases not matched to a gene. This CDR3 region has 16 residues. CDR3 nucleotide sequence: TGTGCCAGCAGCTCCAGAGGACAGGGAAGGAGGGATGAGCAGTTCTTC. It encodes CASSSRGQGRRDEQFF.

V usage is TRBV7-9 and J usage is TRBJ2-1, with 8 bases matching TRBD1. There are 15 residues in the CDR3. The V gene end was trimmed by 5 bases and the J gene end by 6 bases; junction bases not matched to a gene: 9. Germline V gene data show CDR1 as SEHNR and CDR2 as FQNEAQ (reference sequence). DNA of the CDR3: TGTGCCAGCAGCCCCCGACAGGGGCAGGGCAATGAGCAGTTCTTC. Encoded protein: CASSPRQGQGNEQFF.

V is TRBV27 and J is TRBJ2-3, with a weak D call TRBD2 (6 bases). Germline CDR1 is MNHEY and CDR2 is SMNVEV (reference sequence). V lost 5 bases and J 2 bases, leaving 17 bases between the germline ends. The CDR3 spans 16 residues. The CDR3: CASSRTWASDTDTQYF. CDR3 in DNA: TGTGCCAGCAGTCGGACGTGGGCTAGCGACACAGATACGCAGTATTTT.

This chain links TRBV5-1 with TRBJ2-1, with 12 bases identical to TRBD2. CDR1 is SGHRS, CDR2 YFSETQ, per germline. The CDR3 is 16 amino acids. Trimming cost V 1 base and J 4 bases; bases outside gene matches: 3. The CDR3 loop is CASSLWTSGNYNEQFF. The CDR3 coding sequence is TGCGCCAGCAGCTTGTGGACTAGCGGGAATTACAATGAGCAGTTCTTC.

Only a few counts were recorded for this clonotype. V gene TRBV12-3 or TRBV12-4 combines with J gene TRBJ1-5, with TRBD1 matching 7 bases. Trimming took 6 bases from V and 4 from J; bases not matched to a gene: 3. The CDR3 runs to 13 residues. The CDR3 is CASRTGINQPQHF. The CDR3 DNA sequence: TGTGCCAGCAGGACAGGGATAAATCAGCCCCAGCATTTT.